Presented here are 12 T cell receptor beta chains from one specimen sequenced in a study of somatic mutations in cytotoxic T cells in rheumatoid arthritis. The method was immunoSEQ multiplex PCR; TCRdb's version includes in-frame clones alone and lacks a portion of them. The sample holds some 10,000 clones, 65% to 85% seen once. The sample comprised CD8+ T cells sorted from blood. Receptors were obtained from an adult with rheumatoid arthritis.

The chain employs TRBV19 and TRBJ2-7; D uncertain. The CDR3 runs to 12 residues. V dropped 5 bases and J dropped 1 base, with 6 bases sitting between them. CDR1 LNHDA and CDR2 SQIVND come from the germline V gene (reference sequence). The DNA of the CDR3 is TGTGCCAGTAGTTCGGGTTCCTACGAGCAGTACTTC. It translates to CASSSGSYEQYF.

The V and J genes are TRBV7-9 and TRBJ2-2; unclear D gene. Trimming shortened V by 5 bases and J by 5 bases, and 15 bases separated the two germline ends. In germline, CDR1 is SEHNR, CDR2 FQNEAQ (reference sequence). This CDR3 is built from 15 residues. The CDR3 DNA reads as TGTGCCAGCAGCCCCCGAGATTTGGAGACCGGGGAGCTGTTTTTT. It codes for CASSPRDLETGELFF.

The chain has TRBV19 and TRBJ2-7; either TRBD1 or TRBD2 may fit D (5 bases each). V dropped 7 bases and J dropped 6 bases, with 19 bases sitting between them. CDR3 length: 14 amino acids. The germline CDR1 and CDR2 sequences are LNHDA and SQIVND (reference sequence). The CDR3 here is CASTSSGPRAEQYF. The CDR3 DNA reads as TGTGCCAGTACCTCATCGGGACCTCGAGCCGAGCAGTACTTC.

The chain combines TRBV7-8 with TRBJ1-6; tentative D call: TRBD1 (6 bases). This CDR3 region has 17 residues. CDR1 is SGHVS and CDR2 is FQNEAQ in the germline V gene. Trimming left V 1 base short and J 6 bases short, with 16 bases between. CDR3 nucleotides: TGTGCCAGCAGCTTAGTAGGGGGACTCTTGGCTAATTCACCCCTCCACTTT. Encoded protein: CASSLVGGLLANSPLHF.

The chain recombines TRBV19 with TRBJ2-7; D might be TRBD1 (6 bases). Germline values: CDR1 LNHDA, CDR2 SQIVND (reference sequence). The CDR3 is 13 residues long. Trimming removed 4 bases from V and 1 base from J, with 8 bases in between. DNA of the CDR3: TGTGCCAGTAGTAACAGGGTGTCCTACGAGCAGTACTTC. It codes for CASSNRVSYEQYF.

This rearrangement joins TRBV27 to TRBJ2-3, with 13 bases identical to TRBD2. This CDR3 spans 15 amino acids. After removal of 4 bases from V and 3 bases from J, the junction contained 1 base not matched to a gene. From germline, CDR1 is MNHEY and CDR2 SMNVEV (reference sequence). The DNA of the CDR3 is TGTGCCAGCAGTTCGGGACTAGCGGGGACAGATACGCAGTATTTT. Protein: CASSSGLAGTDTQYF.

The chain combines TRBV7-3 with TRBJ2-5; the D is unclear. CDR3 length: 15 amino acids. V was shortened by 5 bases and J by 5 bases, with 18 bases between the two germline ends. Germline V gene sequence: CDR1 SGHTA, CDR2 FQGTGA. The CDR3 is CASSASSARWETQYF. The CDR3 nucleotides read TGTGCCAGCAGCGCTTCCTCGGCCCGGTGGGAGACCCAGTACTTC.

The chain has TRBV10-3 and TRBJ2-2; D uncertain. The CDR3 is 12 amino acids. The germline CDR1 and CDR2 sequences are ENHRY and SYGVKD. The V end lost 8 bases, the J end lost 1 base, and 5 bases lay between the germline ends. CDR3 in amino acids: CAIAVNTGELFF. Here the CDR3 DNA reads TGTGCCATCGCGGTGAACACCGGGGAGCTGTTTTTT.

The V gene is TRBV28, the J gene TRBJ2-6; tentative D call: TRBD1 (6 bases). The CDR3 runs to 19 residues. V was pared by 2 bases and J by 0 bases, with 17 bases between. The germline V gene has CDR1 MDHEN and CDR2 SYDVKM. The CDR3 reads CASSLRPGHQPSGANVLTF. The CDR3 DNA follows: TGTGCCAGCAGTTTAAGACCGGGACACCAACCCTCTGGGGCCAACGTCCTGACTTTC.

J is TRBJ1-3 and V is TRBV11-2; D remains unclear. Trimming cost V 3 bases and J 0 bases, with 9 bases left between them. The length of the CDR3 is 15 residues. Germline lookup yields CDR1 SGHAT and CDR2 FQNNGV. The CDR3 nucleotides read TGTGCCAGCAGCTTTGGAGCTAACTCTGGAAACACCATATATTTT. Protein: CASSFGANSGNTIYF.

The genes are TRBV4-1 and TRBJ1-6, with a possible D match to TRBD1 (6 bases). Deletions cut 0 bases from V and 7 bases from J, with 19 bases between. This CDR3 spans 18 amino acids. Germline V gives CDR1 MGHRA, CDR2 YSYEKL. CDR3 amino acids: CASSQDQAARGGNSPLHF. In nucleotides, the CDR3 is TGCGCCAGCAGCCAAGATCAGGCGGCCAGGGGTGGGAATTCACCCCTCCACTTT.

V is TRBV4-2 and J is TRBJ2-3; perhaps TRBD2 as D (7 bases). V was pared by 4 bases and J by 6 bases, with 20 bases between. The germline CDR1 and CDR2 sequences are LGHNA and YNFKEQ. The CDR3 runs to 16 residues. Here the CDR3 DNA reads TGTGCCAGCAGCCCAAAAGAAGGGGGGGCCACCGATACGCAGTATTTT. Protein product: CASSPKEGGATDTQYF.